In its sample, the clone carrying this T cell receptor beta chain was seen many times. Its antigen is still unknown. The sample originates from a study of glioma-infiltrating T cells. The CDR3 runs 15 residues. The V end lost 3 bases, the J end lost 4 bases, and 15 bases lay between the germline ends. The germline gives CDR1 LNHDA, CDR2 SQIVND (reference sequence). Using RNA template, CDR3s of TCR alpha and beta were amplified with iRepertoire arm-PCR. MiXCR, run by TCRdb on the multiplex PCR reads, gives a single entry per CDR3 protein. The profile shows roughly 200,000 distinct CDR3 sequences, approximately 30% of them singletons. Findings and limits, study-wide: Gliomas, especially low-grade, showed above-expected tissue-blood divergence; non-neoplastic patients showed below. Tissue and blood shared very few CDR3 sequences.

The sample comprised glioma tissue, nonneoplastic brain tissue, or PBMCs (not recorded which). The source is a human donor with low-grade glioma or glioblastoma, undergoing nonglioma brain surgery, or in good health (not recorded which). The rearrangement uses TRBV19 and TRBJ2-5, with no clear D. The CDR3 region has the DNA TGTGCCAGTAGTATGGATCGGCCAACCCGAGAGACCCAGTACTTC. This gives the protein CASSMDRPTRETQYF.